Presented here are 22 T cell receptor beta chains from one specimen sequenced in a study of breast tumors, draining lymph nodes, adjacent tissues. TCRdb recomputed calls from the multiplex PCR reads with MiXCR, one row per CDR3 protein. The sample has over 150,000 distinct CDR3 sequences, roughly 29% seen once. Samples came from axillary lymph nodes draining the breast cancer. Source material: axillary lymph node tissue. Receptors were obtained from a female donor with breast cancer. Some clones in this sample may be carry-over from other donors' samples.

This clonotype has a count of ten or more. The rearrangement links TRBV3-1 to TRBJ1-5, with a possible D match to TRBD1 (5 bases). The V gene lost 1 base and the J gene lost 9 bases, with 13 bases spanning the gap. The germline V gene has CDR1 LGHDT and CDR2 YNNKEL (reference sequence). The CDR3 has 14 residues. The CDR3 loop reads CASSQALGDWPQHF. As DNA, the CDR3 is TGTGCCAGCAGCCAAGCACTGGGGGATTGGCCCCAGCATTTT.

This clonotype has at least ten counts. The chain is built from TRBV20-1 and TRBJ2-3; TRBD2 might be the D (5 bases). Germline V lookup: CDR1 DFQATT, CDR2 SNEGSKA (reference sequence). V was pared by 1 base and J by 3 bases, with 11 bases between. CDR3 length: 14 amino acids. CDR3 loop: CSARASRGTDTQYF. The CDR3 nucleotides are TGCAGTGCTAGAGCTAGCCGAGGGACAGATACGCAGTATTTT.

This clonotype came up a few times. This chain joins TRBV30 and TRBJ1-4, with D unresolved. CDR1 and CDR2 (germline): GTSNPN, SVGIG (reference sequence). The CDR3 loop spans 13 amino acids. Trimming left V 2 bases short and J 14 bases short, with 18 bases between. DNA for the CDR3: TGTGCCTGGAGTTTAGGCCCCCAGGAGAGGCTGTTTTTT. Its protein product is CAWSLGPQERLFF.

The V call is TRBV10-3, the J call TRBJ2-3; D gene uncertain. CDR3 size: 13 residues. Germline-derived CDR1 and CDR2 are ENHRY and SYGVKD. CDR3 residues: CAIPGPVTDTQYF. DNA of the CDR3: TGTGCTATCCCTGGACCCGTGACAGATACGCAGTATTTT.

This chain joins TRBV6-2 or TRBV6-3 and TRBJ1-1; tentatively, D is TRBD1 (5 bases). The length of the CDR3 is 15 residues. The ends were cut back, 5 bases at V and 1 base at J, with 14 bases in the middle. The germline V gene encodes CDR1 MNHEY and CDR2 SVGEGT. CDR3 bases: TGTGCCAGCAGTCCCAGTGAGACAGCGAACACTGAAGCTTTCTTT. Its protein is CASSPSETANTEAFF.

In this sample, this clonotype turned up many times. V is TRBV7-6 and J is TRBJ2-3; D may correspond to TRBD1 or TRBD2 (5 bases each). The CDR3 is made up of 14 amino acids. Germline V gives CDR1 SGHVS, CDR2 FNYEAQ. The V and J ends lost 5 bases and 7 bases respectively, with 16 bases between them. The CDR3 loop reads CASSAGGSGNTQYF. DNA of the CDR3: TGTGCCAGCAGCGCTGGGGGTAGTGGTAATACGCAGTATTTT.

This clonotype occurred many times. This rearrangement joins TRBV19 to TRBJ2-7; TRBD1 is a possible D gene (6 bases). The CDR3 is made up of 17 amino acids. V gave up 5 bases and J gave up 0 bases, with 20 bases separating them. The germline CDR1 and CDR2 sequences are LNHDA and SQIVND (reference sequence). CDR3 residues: CASSPQAQGIPSYEQYF. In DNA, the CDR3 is TGTGCCAGTAGTCCCCAGGCTCAGGGGATACCCTCCTACGAGCAGTACTTC.

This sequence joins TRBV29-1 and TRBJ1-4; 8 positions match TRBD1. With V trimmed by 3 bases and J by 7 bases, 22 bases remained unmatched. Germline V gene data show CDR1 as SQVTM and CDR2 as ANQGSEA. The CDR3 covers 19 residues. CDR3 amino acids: CSVEIYETSGYGTGEKLFF. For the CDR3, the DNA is TGCAGCGTTGAGATCTACGAGACTAGCGGGTACGGGACAGGTGAAAAACTGTTTTTT.

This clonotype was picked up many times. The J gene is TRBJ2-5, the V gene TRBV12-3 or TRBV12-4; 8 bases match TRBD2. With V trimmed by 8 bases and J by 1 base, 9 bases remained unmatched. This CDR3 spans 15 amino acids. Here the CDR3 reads CASAPYGRAQETQYF. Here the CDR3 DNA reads TGTGCCAGCGCCCCTTACGGGAGGGCCCAAGAGACCCAGTACTTC.

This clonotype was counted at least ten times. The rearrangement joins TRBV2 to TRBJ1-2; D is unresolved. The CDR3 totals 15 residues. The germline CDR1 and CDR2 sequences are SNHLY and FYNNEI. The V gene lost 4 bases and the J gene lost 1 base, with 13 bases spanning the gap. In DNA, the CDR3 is TGTGCCAGCAGTGCGGACGGAAGTCATAACTATGGCTACACCTTC. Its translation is CASSADGSHNYGYTF. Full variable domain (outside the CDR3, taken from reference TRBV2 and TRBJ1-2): EPEVTQTPSHQVTQMGQEVILRCVPISNHLYFYWYRQILGQKVEFLVSFYNNEISEKSEIFDDQFSVERPDGSNFTLKIRSTKLEDSAMYFCASSADGSHNYGYTFGSGTRLTVV.

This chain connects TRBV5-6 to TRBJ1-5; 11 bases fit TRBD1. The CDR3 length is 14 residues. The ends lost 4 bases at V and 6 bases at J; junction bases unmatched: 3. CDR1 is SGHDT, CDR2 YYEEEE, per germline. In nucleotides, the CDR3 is TGTGCCAGCAGCGGGGGACAGGGGGGTCAGCCCCAGCATTTT. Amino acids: CASSGGQGGQPQHF.

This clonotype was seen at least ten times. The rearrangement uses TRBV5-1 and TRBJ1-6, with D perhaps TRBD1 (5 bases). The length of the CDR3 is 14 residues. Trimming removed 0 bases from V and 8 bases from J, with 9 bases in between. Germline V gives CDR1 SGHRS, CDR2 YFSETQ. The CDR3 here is CASSLGSGYSPLHF. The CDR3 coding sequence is TGCGCCAGCAGCTTGGGGTCAGGGTATTCACCCCTCCACTTT.

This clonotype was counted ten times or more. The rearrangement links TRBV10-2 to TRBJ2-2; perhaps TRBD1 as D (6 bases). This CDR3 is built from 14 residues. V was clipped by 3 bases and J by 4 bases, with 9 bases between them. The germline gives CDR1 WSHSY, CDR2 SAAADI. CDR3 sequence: CASSETGTTGELFF. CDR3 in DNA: TGCGCCAGCAGTGAAACAGGGACCACCGGGGAGCTGTTTTTT.

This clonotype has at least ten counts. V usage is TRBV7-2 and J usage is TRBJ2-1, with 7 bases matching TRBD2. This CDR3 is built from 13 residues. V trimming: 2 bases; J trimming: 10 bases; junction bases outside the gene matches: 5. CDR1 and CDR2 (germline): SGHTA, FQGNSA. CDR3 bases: TGTGCCAGCAGCTTACATAAGGGAGGGGAGCAGTTCTTC. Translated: CASSLHKGGEQFF.

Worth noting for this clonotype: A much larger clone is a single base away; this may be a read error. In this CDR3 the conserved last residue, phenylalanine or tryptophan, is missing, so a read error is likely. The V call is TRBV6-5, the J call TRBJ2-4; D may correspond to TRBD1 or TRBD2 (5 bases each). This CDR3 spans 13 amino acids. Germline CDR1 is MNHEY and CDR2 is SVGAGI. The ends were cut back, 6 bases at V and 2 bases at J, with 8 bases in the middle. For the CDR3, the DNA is TGTGCCAGCAGCAGGGACCCCAAAAACATTCAGTACTGC. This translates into CASSRDPKNIQYC.

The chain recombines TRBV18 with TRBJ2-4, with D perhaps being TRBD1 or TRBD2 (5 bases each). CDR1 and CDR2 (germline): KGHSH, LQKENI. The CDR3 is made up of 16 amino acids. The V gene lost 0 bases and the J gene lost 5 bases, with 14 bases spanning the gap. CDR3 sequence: CASSPPGVAGENIQYF. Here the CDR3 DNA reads TGTGCCAGCTCACCACCGGGGGTTGCTGGGGAAAACATTCAGTACTTC.

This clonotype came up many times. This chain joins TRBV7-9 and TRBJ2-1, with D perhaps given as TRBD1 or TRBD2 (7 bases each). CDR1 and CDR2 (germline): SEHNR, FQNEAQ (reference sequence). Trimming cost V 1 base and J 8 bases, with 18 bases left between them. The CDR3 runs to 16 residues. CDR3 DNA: TGTGCCAGCAGCTTAGTTCGGGGGGCACAGGGGTATGAGCAGTTCTTC. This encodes CASSLVRGAQGYEQFF.

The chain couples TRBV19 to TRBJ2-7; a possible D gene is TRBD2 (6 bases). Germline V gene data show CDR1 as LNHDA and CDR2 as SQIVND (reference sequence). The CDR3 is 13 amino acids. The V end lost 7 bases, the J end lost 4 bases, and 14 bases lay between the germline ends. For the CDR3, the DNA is TGTGCCAGTAACGCGGGACCGAGTTACGAGCAGTACTTC. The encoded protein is CASNAGPSYEQYF.

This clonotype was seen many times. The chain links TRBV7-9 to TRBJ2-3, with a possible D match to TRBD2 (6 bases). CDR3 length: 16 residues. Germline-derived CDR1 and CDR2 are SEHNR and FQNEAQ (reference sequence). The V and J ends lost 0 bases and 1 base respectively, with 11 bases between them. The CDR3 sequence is CASSLAVASGTDTQYF. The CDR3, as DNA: TGTGCCAGCAGCTTAGCCGTGGCTAGCGGCACAGATACGCAGTATTTT. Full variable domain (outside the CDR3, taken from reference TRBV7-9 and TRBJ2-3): DTGVSQNPRHKITKRGQNVTFRCDPISEHNRLYWYRQTLGQGPEFLTYFQNEAQLEKSRLLSDRFSAERPKGSFSTLEIQRTEQGDSAMYLCASSLAVASGTDTQYFGPGTRLTVL.

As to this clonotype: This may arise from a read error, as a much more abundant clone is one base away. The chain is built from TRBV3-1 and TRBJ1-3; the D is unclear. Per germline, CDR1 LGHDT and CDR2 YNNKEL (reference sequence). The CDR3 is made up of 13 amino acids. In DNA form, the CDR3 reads TGTGCCAGCAGCCAAGCTCCTGGAAACACCACATATTTT. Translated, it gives CASSQAPGNTTYF.

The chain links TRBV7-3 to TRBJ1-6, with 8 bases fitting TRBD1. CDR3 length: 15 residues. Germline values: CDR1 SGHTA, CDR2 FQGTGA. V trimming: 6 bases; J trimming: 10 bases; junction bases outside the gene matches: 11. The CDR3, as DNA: TGTGCCAGCAGTGCGGACGGGGGGACAGGATCACCCCTCCACTTT. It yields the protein CASSADGGTGSPLHF.

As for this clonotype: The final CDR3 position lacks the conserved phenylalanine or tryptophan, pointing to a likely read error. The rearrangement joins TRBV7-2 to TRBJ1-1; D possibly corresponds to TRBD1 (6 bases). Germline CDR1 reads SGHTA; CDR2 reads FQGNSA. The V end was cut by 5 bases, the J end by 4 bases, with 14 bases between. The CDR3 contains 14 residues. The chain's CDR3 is CASSGTGFATEAFV. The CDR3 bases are TGTGCCAGCAGCGGCACAGGGTTCGCCACTGAAGCTTTCGTT.